The 8 T cell receptor beta chains presented below share a single source sample, sequenced in a study of identical twins. From the 5' RACE reads, TCRdb called clonotypes with MiXCR, one entry per CDR3 protein. The table lists 1.5 million to 2 million distinct CDR3 sequences, under 35% of them singletons. The sequenced material came from cord blood. Source of these receptors: a newborn girl in good health.

The chain carries TRBV6-1 and TRBJ1-2; D gene unclear. With 4 bases removed from V and 4 bases from J, the gap between germline ends came to 7 bases. CDR1 is MNHNS and CDR2 is SASEGT in the germline V gene. The CDR3 totals 12 residues. The CDR3 sequence is CASSVRPYGYTF. The DNA of the CDR3 is TGTGCCAGCAGTGTGAGACCCTATGGCTACACCTTC.

This clonotype has only a few counts. The V call is TRBV6-5, the J call TRBJ2-5, with 7 bases matching TRBD1. The DNA end is a closer match to TRBJ2-7, so the J assignment may be wrong. The germline gives CDR1 MNHEY, CDR2 SVGAGI. The CDR3 covers 14 residues. The CDR3 region has the DNA TGTGCCAGCAGTAGGACAGGCCACTCATACGAGCAGTACTTC. Its translation: CASSRTGHSYEQYF.

The V call is TRBV19, the J call TRBJ2-1, with TRBD2 as a possible D gene (6 bases). Trimming removed 8 bases from V and 3 bases from J, with 20 bases in between. CDR3 size: 16 residues. The V gene's germline CDR1 is LNHDA and CDR2 SQIVND (reference sequence). This CDR3 reads CASAPLSEGFYNEQFF. For the CDR3, the DNA is TGTGCCAGTGCCCCCCTTTCGGAGGGGTTCTACAATGAGCAGTTCTTC.

This clonotype occurred a few times. The chain carries TRBV25-1 and TRBJ2-1; the match to TRBD2 covers 7 bases. Unmatched junction bases numbered 9, after V lost 3 bases and J lost 10 bases. Germline V lookup: CDR1 MGHDK, CDR2 SYGVNS. The CDR3 is 14 amino acids. CDR3 nucleotide sequence: TGTGCCAGCAGTGATTGGGGGGGGTATTTCGAGCAGTTCTTC. It yields the protein CASSDWGGYFEQFF. Variable domain in full (rest from reference TRBV25-1 and TRBJ2-1): EADIYQTPRYLVIGTGKKITLECSQTMGHDKMYWYQQDPGMELHLIHYSYGVNSTEKGDLSSESTVSRIRTEHFPLTLESARPSHTSQYLCASSDWGGYFEQFFGPGTRLTVL.

Of note for this clonotype: A junction boundary mismatches the germline segment, possibly from a read error. The genes are TRBV6-5 and TRBJ1-2, with 8 bases fitting TRBD1. Germline V lookup: CDR1 MNHEY, CDR2 SVGAGI. The length of the CDR3 is 15 residues. Here the CDR3 DNA reads TGTACCAGCAGTCCCCGGGACAGGAGGAACTATGGCTACACCTTC. Translating gives CTSSPRDRRNYGYTF.

This clonotype showed up just a few times. V and J are TRBV29-1 and TRBJ2-1; 14 bases fit TRBD2. There are 15 residues in the CDR3. Germline V gives CDR1 SQVTM, CDR2 ANQGSEA. The ends lost 7 bases at V and 8 bases at J; junction bases unmatched: 10. The CDR3 DNA reads TGCAGCGCTACGGGACTAGCGGGAGTCGGGGATGAGCAGTTCTTC. Its translation is CSATGLAGVGDEQFF.

This chain links TRBV5-1 with TRBJ1-1, with D possibly matching TRBD1 (5 bases). Germline assignment: CDR1 SGHRS and CDR2 YFSETQ. Trimming removed 0 bases from V and 0 bases from J, with 12 bases in between. There are 16 residues in the CDR3. CDR3 amino acids: CASSLGGGGMNTEAFF. CDR3 in DNA: TGCGCCAGCAGCTTGGGCGGGGGAGGGATGAACACTGAAGCTTTCTTT.

Only a few counts were recorded for this clonotype. The chain joins TRBV6-4 to TRBJ1-2, with 7 bases identical to TRBD1. Trimming at V came to 6 bases and at J to 4 bases, leaving 11 bases not matched to a gene. This CDR3 is 15 amino acids long. The V gene's germline CDR1 is MRHNA and CDR2 SNTAGT. The CDR3 here is CASSFDDRASYGYTF. The CDR3 DNA is TGTGCCAGCAGCTTCGACGACAGGGCTTCCTATGGCTACACCTTC.